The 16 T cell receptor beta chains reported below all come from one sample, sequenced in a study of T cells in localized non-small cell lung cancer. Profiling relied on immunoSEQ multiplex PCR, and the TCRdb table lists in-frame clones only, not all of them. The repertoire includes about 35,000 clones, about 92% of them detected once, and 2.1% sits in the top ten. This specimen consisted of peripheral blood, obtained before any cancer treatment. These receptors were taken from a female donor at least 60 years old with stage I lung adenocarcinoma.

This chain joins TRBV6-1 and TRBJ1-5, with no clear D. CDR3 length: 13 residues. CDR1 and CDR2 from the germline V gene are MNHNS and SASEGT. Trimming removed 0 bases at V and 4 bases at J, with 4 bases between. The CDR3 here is CASSEANNQPQHF. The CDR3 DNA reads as TGTGCCAGCAGTGAAGCGAATAATCAGCCCCAGCATTTT.

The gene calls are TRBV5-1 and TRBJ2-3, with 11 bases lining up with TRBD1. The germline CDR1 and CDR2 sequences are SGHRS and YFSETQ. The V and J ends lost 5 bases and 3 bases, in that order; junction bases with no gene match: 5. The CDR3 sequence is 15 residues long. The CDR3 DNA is TGCGCCAGCAGGGAAGGGACAGGGGGGACAGATACGCAGTATTTT. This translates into CASREGTGGTDTQYF.

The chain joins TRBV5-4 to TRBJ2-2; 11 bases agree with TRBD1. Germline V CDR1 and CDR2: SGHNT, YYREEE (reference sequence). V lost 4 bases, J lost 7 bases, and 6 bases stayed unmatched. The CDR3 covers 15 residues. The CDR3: CASSAGQGVIGELFF. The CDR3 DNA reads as TGTGCCAGCAGCGCGGGACAGGGGGTCATCGGGGAGCTGTTTTTT.

The CDR3 loop is CASSLAGDRIMNTEAFF. The DNA for the CDR3 is TGTGCCAGTAGCCTGGCGGGTGACAGAATAATGAACACTGAAGCTTTCTTT. The V gene is TRBV19, the J gene TRBJ1-1; a possible D gene is TRBD1 (5 bases). V was shortened by 6 bases and J by 0 bases, with 20 bases between the two germline ends. The CDR3 contains 17 residues. From germline, CDR1 is LNHDA and CDR2 SQIVND (reference sequence). Complete variable domain (other parts from reference TRBV19 and TRBJ1-1): DGGITQSPKYLFRKEGQNVTLSCEQNLNHDAMYWYRQDPGQGLRLIYYSQIVNDFQKGDIAEGYSVSREKKESFPLTVTSAQKNPTAFYLCASSLAGDRIMNTEAFFGQGTRLTVV.

CDR3 DNA sequence: TGTGCCTGGAGTGTAGAACAGAACTATGGCTACACCTTC. Translated: CAWSVEQNYGYTF. The chain combines TRBV30 with TRBJ1-2; D call uncertain. This CDR3 comprises 13 residues. The germline V and J ends were trimmed by 0 bases and 2 bases, with 7 bases remaining between them. CDR1 and CDR2 from the germline V gene are GTSNPN and SVGIG (reference sequence).

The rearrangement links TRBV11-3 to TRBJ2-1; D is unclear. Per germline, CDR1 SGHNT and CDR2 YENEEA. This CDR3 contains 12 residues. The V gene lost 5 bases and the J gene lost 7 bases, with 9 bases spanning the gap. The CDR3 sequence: CASSLLRNEQFF. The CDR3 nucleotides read TGTGCCAGCAGCCTTCTGCGGAATGAGCAGTTCTTC.

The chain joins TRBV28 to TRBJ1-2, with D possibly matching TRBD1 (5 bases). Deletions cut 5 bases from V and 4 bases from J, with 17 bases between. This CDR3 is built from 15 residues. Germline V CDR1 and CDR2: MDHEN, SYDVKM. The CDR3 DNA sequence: TGTGCCAGCAGTCCGGGGACCGGGAAGGGCTATGGCTACACCTTC. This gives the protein CASSPGTGKGYGYTF.

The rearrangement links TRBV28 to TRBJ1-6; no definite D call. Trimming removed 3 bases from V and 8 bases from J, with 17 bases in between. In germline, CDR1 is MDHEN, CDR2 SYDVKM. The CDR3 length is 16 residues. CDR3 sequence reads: CASSFSGSLAHSPLHF. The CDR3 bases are TGTGCCAGCAGTTTTTCCGGGTCCCTAGCTCATTCACCCCTCCACTTT.

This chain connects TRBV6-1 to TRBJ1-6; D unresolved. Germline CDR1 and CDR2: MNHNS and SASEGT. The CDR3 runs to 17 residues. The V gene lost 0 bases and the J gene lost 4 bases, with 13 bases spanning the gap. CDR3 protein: CASSEARKQTYNSPLHF. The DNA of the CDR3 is TGTGCCAGCAGTGAAGCGCGTAAACAGACGTATAATTCACCCCTCCACTTT.

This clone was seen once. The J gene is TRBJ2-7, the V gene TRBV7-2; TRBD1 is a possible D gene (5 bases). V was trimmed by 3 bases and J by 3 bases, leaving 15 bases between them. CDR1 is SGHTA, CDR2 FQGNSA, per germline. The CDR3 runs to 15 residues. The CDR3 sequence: CASSFPLGAVYEQYF. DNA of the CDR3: TGTGCCAGCAGCTTTCCCCTTGGGGCGGTCTACGAGCAGTACTTC.

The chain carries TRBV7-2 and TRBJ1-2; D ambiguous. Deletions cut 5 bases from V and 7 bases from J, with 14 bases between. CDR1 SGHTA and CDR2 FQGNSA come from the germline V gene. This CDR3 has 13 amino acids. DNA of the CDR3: TGTGCCAGCAGCCAGCGGTGGTCTTCTGGCTACACCTTC. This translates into CASSQRWSSGYTF. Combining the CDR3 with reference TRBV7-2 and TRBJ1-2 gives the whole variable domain GAGVSQSPSNKVTEKGKDVELRCDPISGHTALYWYRQSLGQGLEFLIYFQGNSAPDKSGLPSDRFSAERTGGSVSTLTIQRTQQEDSAVYLCASSQRWSSGYTFGSGTRLTVV.

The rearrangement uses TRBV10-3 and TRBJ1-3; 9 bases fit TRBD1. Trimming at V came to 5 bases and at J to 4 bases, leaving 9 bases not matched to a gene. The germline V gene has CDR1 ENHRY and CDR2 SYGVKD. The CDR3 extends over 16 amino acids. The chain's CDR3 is CAISNSQGAPGNTIYF. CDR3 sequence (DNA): TGTGCCATCAGTAACTCACAGGGGGCGCCGGGAAACACCATATATTTT.

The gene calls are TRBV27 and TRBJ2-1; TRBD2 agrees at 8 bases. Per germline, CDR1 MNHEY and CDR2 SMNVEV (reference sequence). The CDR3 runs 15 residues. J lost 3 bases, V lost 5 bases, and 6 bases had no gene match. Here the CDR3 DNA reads TGTGCCAGCAGTATAGCGGGGAGTATCTACAATGAGCAGTTCTTC. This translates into CASSIAGSIYNEQFF.

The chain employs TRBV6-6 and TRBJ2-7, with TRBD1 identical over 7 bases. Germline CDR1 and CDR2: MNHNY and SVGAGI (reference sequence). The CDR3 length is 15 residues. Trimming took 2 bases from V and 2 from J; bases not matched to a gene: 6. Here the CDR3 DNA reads TGTGCCAGCAGTTACGGTCAGGGGGAAACCTACGAGCAGTACTTC. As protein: CASSYGQGETYEQYF.

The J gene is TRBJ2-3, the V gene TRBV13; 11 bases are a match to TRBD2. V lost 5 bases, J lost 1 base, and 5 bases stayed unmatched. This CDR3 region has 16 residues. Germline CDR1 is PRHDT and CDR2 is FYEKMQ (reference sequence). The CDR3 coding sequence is TGTGCCAGCAGCACAAAACTAGCGGGGGGCACAGATACGCAGTATTTT. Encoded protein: CASSTKLAGGTDTQYF. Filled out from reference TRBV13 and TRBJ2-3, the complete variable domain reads AAGVIQSPRHLIKEKRETATLKCYPIPRHDTVYWYQQGPGQDPQFLISFYEKMQSDKGSIPDRFSAQQFSDYHSELNMSSLELGDSALYFCASSTKLAGGTDTQYFGPGTRLTVL.

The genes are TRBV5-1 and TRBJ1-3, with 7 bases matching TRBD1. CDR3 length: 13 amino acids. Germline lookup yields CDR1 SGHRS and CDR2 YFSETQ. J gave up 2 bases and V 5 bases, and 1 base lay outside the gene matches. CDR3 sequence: CASSQGAGNTIYF. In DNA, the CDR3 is TGCGCCAGCAGTCAGGGGGCTGGAAACACCATATATTTT.